Reported below is one TCR beta chain. This specimen comes from a study of CD8 T cells in Susac syndrome. Trimming stripped 4 bases from V and 8 bases from J, with 9 bases between. The CDR3 contains 12 residues. Germline V lookup: CDR1 LGHDT, CDR2 YNNKEL (reference sequence). RNA totalling about 0.45 to 1 ug underwent reverse transcription with random hexamers. The authors amplified TCR beta CDR3 across 54 Vbeta and 13 Jbeta using immunoSEQ multiplex PCR. TCRdb ran MiXCR on the immunoSEQ multiplex PCR reads and lists one entry per CDR3 protein. Seen here are roughly 200,000 distinct CDR3 sequences, around 93% observed once, and the top ten hold 0.082%. TEMRA cells were FACS-enriched, unlike CD8+ and CD4+ T cells, which were negatively isolated.

The chain has TRBV3-1 and TRBJ2-1, with D unresolved. The TCR comes from a human donor with multiple sclerosis. Sequencing was carried out using CD4+ T cells from PBMCs. In nucleotides, the CDR3 is TGTGCCAGCAGCCGACTTGGGGATGAGCAGTTCTTC. This encodes CASSRLGDEQFF.